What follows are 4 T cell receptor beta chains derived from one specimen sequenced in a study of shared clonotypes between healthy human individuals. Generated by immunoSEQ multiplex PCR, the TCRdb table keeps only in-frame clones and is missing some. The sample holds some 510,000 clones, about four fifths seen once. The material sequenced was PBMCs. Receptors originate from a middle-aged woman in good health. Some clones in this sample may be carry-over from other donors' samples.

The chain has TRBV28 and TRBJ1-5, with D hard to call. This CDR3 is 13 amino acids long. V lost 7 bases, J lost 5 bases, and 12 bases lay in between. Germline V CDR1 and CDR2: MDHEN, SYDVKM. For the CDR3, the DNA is TGTGCCAGCAAAGGATTTTTGGATCAGCCCCAGCATTTT. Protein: CASKGFLDQPQHF.

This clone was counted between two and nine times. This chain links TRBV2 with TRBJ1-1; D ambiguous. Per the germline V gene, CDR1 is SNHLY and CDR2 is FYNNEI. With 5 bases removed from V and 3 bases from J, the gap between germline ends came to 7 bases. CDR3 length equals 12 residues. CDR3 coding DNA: TGTGCCAGCAGTCTAGGGTACACTGAAGCTTTCTTT. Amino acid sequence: CASSLGYTEAFF.

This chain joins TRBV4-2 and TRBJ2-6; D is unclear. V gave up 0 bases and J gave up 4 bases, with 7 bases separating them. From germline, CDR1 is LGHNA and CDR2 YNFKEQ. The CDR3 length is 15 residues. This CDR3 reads CASSQEASGANVLTF. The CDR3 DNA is TGTGCCAGCAGCCAAGAAGCTTCCGGGGCCAACGTCCTGACTTTC.

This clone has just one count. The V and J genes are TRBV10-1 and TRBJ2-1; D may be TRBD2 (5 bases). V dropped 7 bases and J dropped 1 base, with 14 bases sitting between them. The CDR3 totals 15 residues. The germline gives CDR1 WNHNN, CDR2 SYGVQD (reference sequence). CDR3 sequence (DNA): TGCGCCAGCACCCCCAGGACGGGATCCTACAATGAGCAGTTCTTC. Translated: CASTPRTGSYNEQFF.